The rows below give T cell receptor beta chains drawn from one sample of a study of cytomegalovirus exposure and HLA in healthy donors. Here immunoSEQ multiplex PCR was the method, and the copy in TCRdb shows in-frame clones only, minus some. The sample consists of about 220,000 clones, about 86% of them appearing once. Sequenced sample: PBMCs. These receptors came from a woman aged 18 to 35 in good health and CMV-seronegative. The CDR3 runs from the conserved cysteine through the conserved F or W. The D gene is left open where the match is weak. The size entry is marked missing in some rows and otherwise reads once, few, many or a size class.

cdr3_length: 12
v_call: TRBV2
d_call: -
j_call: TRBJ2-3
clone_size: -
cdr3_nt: TGTGCCAGCAGTAGACTAGCAGATACGCAGTATTTT
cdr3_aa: CASSRLADTQYF

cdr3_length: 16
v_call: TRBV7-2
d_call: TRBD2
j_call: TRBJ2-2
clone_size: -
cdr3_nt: TGTGCCAGCAGCTTAGTCCAGCGGGAGATTCCCGGGGAGCTGTTTTTT
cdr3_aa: CASSLVQREIPGELFF

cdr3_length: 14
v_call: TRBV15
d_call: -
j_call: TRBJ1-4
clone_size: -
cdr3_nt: TGTGCCACCAGCCTACAGGGCTCTAATGAAAAACTGTTTTTT
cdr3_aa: CATSLQGSNEKLFF

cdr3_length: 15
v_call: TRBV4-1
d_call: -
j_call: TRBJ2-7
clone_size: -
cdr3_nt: TGCGCCAGCAGCCAAGAGGTGAGGAGCTCCTACGAGCAGTACTTC
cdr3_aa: CASSQEVRSSYEQYF

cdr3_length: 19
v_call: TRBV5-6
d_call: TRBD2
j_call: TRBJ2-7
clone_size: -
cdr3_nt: TGTGCCAGCAACTCCCGGGCTAGAGGACTAGCGGGAGTCTCCTACGAGCAGTACTTC
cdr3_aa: CASNSRARGLAGVSYEQYF

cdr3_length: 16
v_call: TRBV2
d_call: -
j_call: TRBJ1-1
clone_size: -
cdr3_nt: TGTGCCAGCAGTGAAGGGAGACAGGTCATGAACACTGAAGCTTTCTTT
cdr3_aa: CASSEGRQVMNTEAFF

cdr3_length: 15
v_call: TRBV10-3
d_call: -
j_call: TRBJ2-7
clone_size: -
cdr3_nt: TGTGCCATCAGTGAGTCGGACATCGGCTTGGGAGAGCAGTACTTC
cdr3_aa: CAISESDIGLGEQYF

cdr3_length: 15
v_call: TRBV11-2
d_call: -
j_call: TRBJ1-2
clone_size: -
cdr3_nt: TGTGCCAGCAGCTTCGGTAGAGGGCTCGACTATGGCTACACCTTC
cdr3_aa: CASSFGRGLDYGYTF

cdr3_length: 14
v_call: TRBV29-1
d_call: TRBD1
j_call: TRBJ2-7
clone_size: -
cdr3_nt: TGCAGCGTTGGTGGGACAGGGGGGGTGAATGAGCAGTACTTC
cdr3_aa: CSVGGTGGVNEQYF

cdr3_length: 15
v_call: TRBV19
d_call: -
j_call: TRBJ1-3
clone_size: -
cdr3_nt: TGTGCCAGTAGTATAGGAGGGCGCGGTGGAAACACCATATATTTT
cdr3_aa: CASSIGGRGGNTIYF

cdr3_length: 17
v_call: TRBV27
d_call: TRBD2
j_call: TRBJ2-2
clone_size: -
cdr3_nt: TGTGCCACCAGGGCGACTAGCGGGAGGACGAACACCGGGGAGCTGTTTTTT
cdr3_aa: CATRATSGRTNTGELFF

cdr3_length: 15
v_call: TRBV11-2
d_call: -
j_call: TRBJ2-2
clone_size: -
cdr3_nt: TGTGCCAGCAGCCGGGTCCAGGGGCGCGACGGGGAGCTGTTTTTT
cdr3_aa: CASSRVQGRDGELFF

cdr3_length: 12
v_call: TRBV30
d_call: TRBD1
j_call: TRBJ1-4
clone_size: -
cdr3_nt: TGTGCCTGGGACAGGGGCCCTGAAAAACTGTTTTTT
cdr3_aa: CAWDRGPEKLFF

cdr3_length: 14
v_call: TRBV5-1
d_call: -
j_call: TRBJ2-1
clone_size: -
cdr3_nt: TGCGCCAGCAGCTGGTTCCGACAGGACAATGAGCAGTTCTTC
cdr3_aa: CASSWFRQDNEQFF

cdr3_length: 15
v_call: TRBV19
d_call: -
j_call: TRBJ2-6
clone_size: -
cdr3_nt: TGTGCCAGTAGTATAAGCTCCTCTGGGGCCAACGTCCTGACTTTC
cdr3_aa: CASSISSSGANVLTF

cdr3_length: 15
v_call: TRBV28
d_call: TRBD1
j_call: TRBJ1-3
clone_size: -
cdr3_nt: TGTGCCAGCAGTTTCACAGGGGGAGAGGGAAACACCATATATTTT
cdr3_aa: CASSFTGGEGNTIYF

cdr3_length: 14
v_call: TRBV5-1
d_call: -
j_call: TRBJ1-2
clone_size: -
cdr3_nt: TGCGCCAGCTTTTCAGGATCAGGAAGCTATGGCTACACCTTC
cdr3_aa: CASFSGSGSYGYTF

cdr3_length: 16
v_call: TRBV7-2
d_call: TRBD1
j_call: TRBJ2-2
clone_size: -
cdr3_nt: TGTGCCAGCAGCTTAGCAGGGGGCGCGGGTCCCGGGGAGCTGTTTTTT
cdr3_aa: CASSLAGGAGPGELFF

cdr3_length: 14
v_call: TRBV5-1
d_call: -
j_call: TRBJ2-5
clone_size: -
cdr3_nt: TGCGCCAGCAGCTCACGGGATCCTAAAGAGACCCAGTACTTC
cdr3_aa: CASSSRDPKETQYF

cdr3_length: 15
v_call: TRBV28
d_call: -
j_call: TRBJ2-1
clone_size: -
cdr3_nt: TGTGCCAGCAGTTTATTATGGAGTACCTACAATGAGCAGTTCTTC
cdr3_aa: CASSLLWSTYNEQFF

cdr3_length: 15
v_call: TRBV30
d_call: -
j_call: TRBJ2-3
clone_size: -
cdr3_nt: TGTGCCTGGAGTGTCGAGACTAGTCGTTCTGATACGCAGTATTTT
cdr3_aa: CAWSVETSRSDTQYF

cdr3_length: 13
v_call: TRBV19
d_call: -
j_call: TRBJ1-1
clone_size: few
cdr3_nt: TGTGCCAGTAGTATTAGCTTCTTCACTGAAGCTTTCTTT
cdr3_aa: CASSISFFTEAFF

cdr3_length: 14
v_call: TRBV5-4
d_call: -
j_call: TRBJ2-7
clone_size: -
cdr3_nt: TGTGCCAGCAGCATTGTAGGACAGACCTACGAGCAGTACTTC
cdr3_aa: CASSIVGQTYEQYF

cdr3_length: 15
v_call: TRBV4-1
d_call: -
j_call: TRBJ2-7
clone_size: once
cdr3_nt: TGCGCCAGCAGCCAGTCTCCAGGTAGCTCCTACGAGCAGTACTTC
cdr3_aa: CASSQSPGSSYEQYF

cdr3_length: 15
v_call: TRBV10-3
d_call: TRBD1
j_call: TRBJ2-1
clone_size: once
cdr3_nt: TGTGCCATCAGAGCCCCGGGACAGGGATTTAATGAGCAGTTCTTC
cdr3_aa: CAIRAPGQGFNEQFF

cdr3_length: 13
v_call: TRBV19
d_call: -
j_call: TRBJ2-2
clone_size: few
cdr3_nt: TGTGCCAGTAGTACGTTCTACACCGGGGAGCTGTTTTTT
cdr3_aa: CASSTFYTGELFF

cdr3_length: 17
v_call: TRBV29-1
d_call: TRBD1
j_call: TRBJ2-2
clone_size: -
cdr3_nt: TGCAGCGTCCGGGCCCCCGGGACAGGGGCTAACACCGGGGAGCTGTTTTTT
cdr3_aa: CSVRAPGTGANTGELFF

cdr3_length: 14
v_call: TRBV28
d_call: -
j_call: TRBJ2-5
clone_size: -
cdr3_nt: TGTGCCAGCAGTTTGCAGGGGAGCCAAGAGACCCAGTACTTC
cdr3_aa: CASSLQGSQETQYF

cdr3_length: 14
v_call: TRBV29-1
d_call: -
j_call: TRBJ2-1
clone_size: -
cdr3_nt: TGCAGCGTTGTAGGCGGGATCTCCTACAATGAGCAGTTCTTC
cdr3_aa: CSVVGGISYNEQFF

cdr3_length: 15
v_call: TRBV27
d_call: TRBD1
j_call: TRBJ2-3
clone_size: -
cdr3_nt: TGTGCCAGCAAACCACAGGGGCCAAGCACAGATACGCAGTATTTT
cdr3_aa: CASKPQGPSTDTQYF

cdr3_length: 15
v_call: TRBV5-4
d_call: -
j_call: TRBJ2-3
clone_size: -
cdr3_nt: TGTGCCAGCAGCTTCTTACAGGGTGCGACAAATACGCAGTATTTT
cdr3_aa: CASSFLQGATNTQYF

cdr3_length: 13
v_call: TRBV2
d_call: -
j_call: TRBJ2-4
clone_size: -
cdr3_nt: TGTGCCAGCAGGTCGGCAGGCAAAAACATTCAGTACTTC
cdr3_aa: CASRSAGKNIQYF

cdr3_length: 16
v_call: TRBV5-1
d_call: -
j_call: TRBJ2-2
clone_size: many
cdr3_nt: TGCGCCAGCGGGGACACCTCACGGGTCAACACCGGGGAGCTGTTTTTT
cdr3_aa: CASGDTSRVNTGELFF

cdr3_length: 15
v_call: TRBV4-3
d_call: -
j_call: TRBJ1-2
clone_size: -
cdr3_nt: TGCGCCAGCAGCCAAGATACGGAGCGAACTAAAGGCTACACCTTC
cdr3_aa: CASSQDTERTKGYTF

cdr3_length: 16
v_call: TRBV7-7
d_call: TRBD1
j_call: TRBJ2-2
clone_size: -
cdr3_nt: TGTGCTAGCAGCTCCAAGGGACAGGGTAACACCGGGGAGCTGTTTTTT
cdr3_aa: CASSSKGQGNTGELFF

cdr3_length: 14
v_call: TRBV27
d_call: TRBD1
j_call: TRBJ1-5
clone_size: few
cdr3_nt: TGTGCCAGCAGTCTACAGGGGTCCGGGCAGCCCCAGCATTTT
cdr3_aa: CASSLQGSGQPQHF

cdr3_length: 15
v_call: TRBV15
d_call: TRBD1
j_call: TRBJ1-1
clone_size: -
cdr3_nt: TGTGCCACCAGCAGAGAAGGACAGGGTAACACTGAAGCTTTCTTT
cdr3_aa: CATSREGQGNTEAFF

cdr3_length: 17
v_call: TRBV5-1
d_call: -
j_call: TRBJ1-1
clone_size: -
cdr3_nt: TGCGCCAGCAGCTTGCACACAGGGCCGAATCTGAACACTGAAGCTTTCTTT
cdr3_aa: CASSLHTGPNLNTEAFF

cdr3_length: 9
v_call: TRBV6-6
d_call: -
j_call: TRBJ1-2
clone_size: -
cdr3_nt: TGTGCCAGCAGTAGCCCCTACACCTTC
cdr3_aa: CASSSPYTF

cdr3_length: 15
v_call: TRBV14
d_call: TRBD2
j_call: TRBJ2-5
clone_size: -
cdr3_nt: TGTGCCAGCAGCCAAGGACTAGCGGGAGTACAGACCCAGTACTTC
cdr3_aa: CASSQGLAGVQTQYF

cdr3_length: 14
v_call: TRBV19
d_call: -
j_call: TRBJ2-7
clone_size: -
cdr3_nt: TGTGCCAGTAGTATAGCCAGGAGGGGCTACGAGCAGTACTTC
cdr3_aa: CASSIARRGYEQYF

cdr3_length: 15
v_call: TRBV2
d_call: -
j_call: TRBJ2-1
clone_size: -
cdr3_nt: TGTGCCAGCAGTGACCCTTGGAGCTCCTACAATGAGCAGTTCTTC
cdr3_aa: CASSDPWSSYNEQFF

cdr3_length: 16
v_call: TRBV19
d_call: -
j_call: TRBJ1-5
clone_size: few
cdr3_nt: TGTGCCAGTAGTATTCAGGGACACAAGCCGAATCAGCCCCAGCATTTT
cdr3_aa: CASSIQGHKPNQPQHF

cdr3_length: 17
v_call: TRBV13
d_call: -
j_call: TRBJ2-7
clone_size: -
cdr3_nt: TGTGCCAGCAGCTCACACCCCCAGGTTGGGCCGGCCTACGAGCAGTACTTC
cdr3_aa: CASSSHPQVGPAYEQYF

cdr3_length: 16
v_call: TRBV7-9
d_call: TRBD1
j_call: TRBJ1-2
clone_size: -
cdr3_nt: TGTGCCAGCAGCTCCACCCGGGACAGGGGATTGTATGGCTACACCTTC
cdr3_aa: CASSSTRDRGLYGYTF

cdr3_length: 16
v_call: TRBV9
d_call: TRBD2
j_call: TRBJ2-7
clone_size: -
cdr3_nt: TGTGCCAGCAGCCCCACGATGGCGGGAGGTCCCTACGAGCAGTACTTC
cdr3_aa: CASSPTMAGGPYEQYF

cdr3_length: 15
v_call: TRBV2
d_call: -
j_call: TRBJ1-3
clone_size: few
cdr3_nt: TGTGCCAGCAGTGATCGGGGGGCTTCTGGAAACACCATATATTTT
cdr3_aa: CASSDRGASGNTIYF

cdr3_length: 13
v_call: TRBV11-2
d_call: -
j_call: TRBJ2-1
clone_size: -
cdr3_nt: TGTGCCAGCAGTTCTCCCGACTCCAGTGAGCAGTTCTTC
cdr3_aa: CASSSPDSSEQFF

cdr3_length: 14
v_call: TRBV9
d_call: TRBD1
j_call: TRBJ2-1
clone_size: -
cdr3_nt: TGTGCCAGCAGCCTAAGGACAGGGGAGGGCGAGCAGTTCTTC
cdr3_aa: CASSLRTGEGEQFF

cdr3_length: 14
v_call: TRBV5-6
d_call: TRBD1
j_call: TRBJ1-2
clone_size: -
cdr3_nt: TGTGCCAGCAGCTTCCCAGGGGGGAACTATGGCTACACCTTC
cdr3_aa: CASSFPGGNYGYTF